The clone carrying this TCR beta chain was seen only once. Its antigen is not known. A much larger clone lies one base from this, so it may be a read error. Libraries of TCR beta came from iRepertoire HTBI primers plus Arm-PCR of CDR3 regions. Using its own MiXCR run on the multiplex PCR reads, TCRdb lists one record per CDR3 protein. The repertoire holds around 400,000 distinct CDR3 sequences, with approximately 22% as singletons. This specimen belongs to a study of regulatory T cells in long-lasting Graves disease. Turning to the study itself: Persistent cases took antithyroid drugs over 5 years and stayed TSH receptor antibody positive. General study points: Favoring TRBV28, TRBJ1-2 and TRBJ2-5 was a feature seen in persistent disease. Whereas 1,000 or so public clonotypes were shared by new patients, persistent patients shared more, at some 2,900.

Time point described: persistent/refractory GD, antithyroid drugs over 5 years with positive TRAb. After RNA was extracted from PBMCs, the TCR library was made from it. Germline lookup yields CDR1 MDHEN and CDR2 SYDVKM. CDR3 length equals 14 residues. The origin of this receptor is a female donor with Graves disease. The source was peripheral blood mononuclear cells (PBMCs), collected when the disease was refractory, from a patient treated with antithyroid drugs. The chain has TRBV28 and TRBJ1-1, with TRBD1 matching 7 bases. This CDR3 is CASGFIRGGLEAFF. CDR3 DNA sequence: TGTGCCAGCGGTTTCATCCGAGGGGGCCTGGAAGCTTTCTTT. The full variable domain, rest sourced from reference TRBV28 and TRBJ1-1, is DVKVTQSSRYLVKRTGEKVFLECVQDMDHENMFWYRQDPGLGLRLIYFSYDVKMKEKGDIPEGYSVSREKKERFSLILESASTNQTSMYLCASGFIRGGLEAFFGQGTRLTVV.